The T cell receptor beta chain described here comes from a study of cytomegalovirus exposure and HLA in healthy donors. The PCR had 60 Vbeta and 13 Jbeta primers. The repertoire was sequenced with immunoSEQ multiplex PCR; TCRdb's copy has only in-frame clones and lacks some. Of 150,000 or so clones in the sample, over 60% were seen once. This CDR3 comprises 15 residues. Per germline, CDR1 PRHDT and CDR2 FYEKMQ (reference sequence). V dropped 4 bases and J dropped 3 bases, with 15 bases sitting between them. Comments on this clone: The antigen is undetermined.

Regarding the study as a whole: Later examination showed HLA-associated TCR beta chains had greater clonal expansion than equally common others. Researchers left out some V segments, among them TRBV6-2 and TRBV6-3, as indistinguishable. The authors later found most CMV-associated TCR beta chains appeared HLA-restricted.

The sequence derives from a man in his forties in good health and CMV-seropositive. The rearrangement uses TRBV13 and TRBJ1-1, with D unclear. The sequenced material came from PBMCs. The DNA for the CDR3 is TGTGCCAGCAGCTCACAACAGAGGGCGGACACTGAAGCTTTCTTT. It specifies CASSSQQRADTEAFF.